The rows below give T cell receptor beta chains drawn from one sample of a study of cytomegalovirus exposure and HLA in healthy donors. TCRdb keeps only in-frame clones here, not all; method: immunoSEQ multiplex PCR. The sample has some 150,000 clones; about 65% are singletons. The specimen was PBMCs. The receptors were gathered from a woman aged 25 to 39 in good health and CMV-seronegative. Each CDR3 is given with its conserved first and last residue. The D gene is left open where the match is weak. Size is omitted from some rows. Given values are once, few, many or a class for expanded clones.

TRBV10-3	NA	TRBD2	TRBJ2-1	TGTGCCATAGCACTAGCGGACTACAATGAGCAGTTCTTC	CAIALADYNEQFF
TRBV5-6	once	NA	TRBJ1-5	TGTGCCAGCAGCAGGGCCGGCGGGAATCAGCCCCAGCATTTT	CASSRAGGNQPQHF
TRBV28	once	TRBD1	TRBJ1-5	TGTGCCAGCAGCGTAAAGGGGGCGCCGGTTTATAGCAATCAGCCCCAGCATTTT	CASSVKGAPVYSNQPQHF
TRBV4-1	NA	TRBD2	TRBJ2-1	TGCGCCAGCAGCCATGAGGTACCGGGACTAGCCTACAATGAGCAGTTCTTC	CASSHEVPGLAYNEQFF
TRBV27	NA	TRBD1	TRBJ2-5	TGTGCCATTGACGGCTTTCTCGGACAGGGGAGGGAGACCCAGTACTTC	CAIDGFLGQGRETQYF
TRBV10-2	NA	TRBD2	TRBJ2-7	TGCGCCAGCAGTGAGTCCATAACTAGGCCGGGGGGGAACGAGCAGTACTTC	CASSESITRPGGNEQYF
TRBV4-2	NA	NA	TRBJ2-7	TGTGCCAGCAGCCAAGAACAGCTACGCTACGAGCAGTACTTC	CASSQEQLRYEQYF
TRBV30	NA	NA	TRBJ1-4	TGTGCCTGGGCGGCCGACCTGGATGAAAAACTGTTTTTT	CAWAADLDEKLFF
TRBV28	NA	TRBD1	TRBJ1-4	TGTGCCAGCACTGGGACAGGGGGTTCGTCTAATGAAAAACTGTTTTTT	CASTGTGGSSNEKLFF
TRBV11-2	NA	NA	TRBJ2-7	TGTGCCAGCAGCACACGAAACGAGCAGTACTTC	CASSTRNEQYF
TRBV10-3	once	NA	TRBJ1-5	TGTGCCATCCGCAGAGAGGCGGATCAGCCCCAGCATTTT	CAIRREADQPQHF
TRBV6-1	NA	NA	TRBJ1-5	TGTGCCAGCAGTGAAAACAAACAGGGAAATCAGCCCCAGCATTTT	CASSENKQGNQPQHF
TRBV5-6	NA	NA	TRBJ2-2	TGTGCCAGCAGCTTGGGTCTTGGGTTAGGCACCGGGGAGCTGCTTTTT	CASSLGLGLGTGELLF
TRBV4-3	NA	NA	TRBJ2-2	TGCGCCAGCAGCCAAGATTGGAGGCAGAACACCGGGGAGCTGTTTTTT	CASSQDWRQNTGELFF
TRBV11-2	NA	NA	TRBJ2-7	TGTGCCAGCAGCTTTTCTTTTGGCACCACCTACGAGCAGTACTTC	CASSFSFGTTYEQYF
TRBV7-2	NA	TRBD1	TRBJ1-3	TGTGCCAGCAGCTTAGTCGGGACAGTCTCTGGAAACACCATATATTTT	CASSLVGTVSGNTIYF
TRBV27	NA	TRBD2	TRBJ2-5	TGTGCCAGCAGTCCCGAACTAGCGGGAGTTGAGACCCAGTACTTC	CASSPELAGVETQYF
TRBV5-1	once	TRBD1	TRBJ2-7	TGCGCCAGCAGCCCCGGACAGGGGGCTCCCTACGAGCAGTACTTC	CASSPGQGAPYEQYF
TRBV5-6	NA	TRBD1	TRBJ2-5	TGTGCCAGCAGCCAGTCAGGACAGGGACAAGAGACCCAGTACTTC	CASSQSGQGQETQYF